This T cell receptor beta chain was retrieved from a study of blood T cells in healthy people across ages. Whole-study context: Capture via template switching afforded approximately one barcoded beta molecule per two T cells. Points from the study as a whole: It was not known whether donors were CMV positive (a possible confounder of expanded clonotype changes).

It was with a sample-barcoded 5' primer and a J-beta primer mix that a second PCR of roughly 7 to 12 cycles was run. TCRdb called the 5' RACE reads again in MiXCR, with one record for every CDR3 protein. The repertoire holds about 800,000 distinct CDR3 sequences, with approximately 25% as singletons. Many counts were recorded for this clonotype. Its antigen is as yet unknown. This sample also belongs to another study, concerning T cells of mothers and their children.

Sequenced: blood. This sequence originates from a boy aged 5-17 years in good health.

In DNA, the CDR3 is TGTGCCAGCAGCTTGCAGACAAACTATGGCTACACCTTC. This gives the protein CASSLQTNYGYTF. V and J are TRBV7-6 and TRBJ1-2; no clear D. The CDR3 is 13 residues long. The germline V and J ends were trimmed by 3 bases and 2 bases, with 7 bases remaining between them. Germline lookup yields CDR1 SGHVS and CDR2 FNYEAQ.